Given below is one T cell receptor beta chain in context. Repertoires were generated with immunoSEQ multiplex PCR, while TCRdb's copy carries only in-frame clones and drops some. This table has 40,000 to 50,000 clones, nearly 95% appearing once. The source of the sample is a study of control samples from healthy donors and cancer patients. Germline V gene data show CDR1 as SQVTM and CDR2 as ANQGSEA. Trimming pared 6 bases from V and 2 bases from J, leaving 13 bases between. This CDR3 region has 14 residues. The TCR sequence derives from a woman aged 45 to 65 with head and neck cancer. The chain couples TRBV29-1 to TRBJ1-4; maybe TRBD1 (5 bases). Sequenced sample: PBMCs. The CDR3 nucleotides read TGCAGCGTATTCGACAGTAGCACTAATGAAAAACTGTTTTTT. This sequence encodes CSVFDSSTNEKLFF.